This T cell receptor beta chain came from a study of cytomegalovirus exposure and HLA in healthy donors. Findings and caveats of the study: As immune exposure information, only CMV serostatus was available. Across donors, most TCRs were seen rarely, yet some public ones were widespread. Later on, an analysis showed TCR association rates differing by HLA locus, with DRB1 the most and HLA-C the fewest.

Notes on this clone: The antigen is not known.

The CDR3 contains 16 residues. Germline CDR1 and CDR2: SGHRS and YFSETQ. The V segment lost 4 bases and the J segment 5 bases; nucleotides outside the gene matches: 9. Primers: 60 Vbeta forward and 13 Jbeta reverse. Generated by immunoSEQ multiplex PCR, the TCRdb table keeps only in-frame clones and is missing some. Of approximately 99,000 clones in the sample, about four fifths are singletons; the top ten hold approximately 3.3%. This TCR was recovered from a male donor in good health and CMV-seropositive. Source material: PBMCs. V usage is TRBV5-1 and J usage is TRBJ1-6, with 7 bases aligning to TRBD1. The chain's CDR3 is CASSRTSDRNNSPLHF. The CDR3, as DNA: TGCGCCAGCAGCCGAACATCGGACAGGAATAATTCACCCCTCCACTTT. Complete variable domain (other parts from reference TRBV5-1 and TRBJ1-6): KAGVTQTPRYLIKTRGQQVTLSCSPISGHRSVSWYQQTPGQGLQFLFEYFSETQRNKGNFPGRFSGRQFSNSRSEMNVSTLELGDSALYLCASSRTSDRNNSPLHFGNGTRLTVT.